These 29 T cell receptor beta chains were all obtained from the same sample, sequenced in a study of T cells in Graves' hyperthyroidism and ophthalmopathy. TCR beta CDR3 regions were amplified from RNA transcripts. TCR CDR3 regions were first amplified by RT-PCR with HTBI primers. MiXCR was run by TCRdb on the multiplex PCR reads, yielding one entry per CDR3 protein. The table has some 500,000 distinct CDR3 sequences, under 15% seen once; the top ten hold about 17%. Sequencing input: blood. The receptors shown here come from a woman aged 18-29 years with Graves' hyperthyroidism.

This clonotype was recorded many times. The CDR3 reads CASSDRSLIGYTF. CDR3 DNA: TGTGCCAGCAGTGATCGTAGCCTTATAGGCTACACCTTC. The chain recombines TRBV2 with TRBJ1-2; D is unclear. CDR3 length: 13 amino acids. The germline CDR1 and CDR2 sequences are SNHLY and FYNNEI. Trimming took off 3 bases at V and 8 bases at J, with 13 bases between the two ends. Using reference TRBV2 and TRBJ1-2 for the parts outside the CDR3, the full variable domain is EPEVTQTPSHQVTQMGQEVILRCVPISNHLYFYWYRQILGQKVEFLVSFYNNEISEKSEIFDDQFSVERPDGSNFTLKIRSTKLEDSAMYFCASSDRSLIGYTFGSGTRLTVV.

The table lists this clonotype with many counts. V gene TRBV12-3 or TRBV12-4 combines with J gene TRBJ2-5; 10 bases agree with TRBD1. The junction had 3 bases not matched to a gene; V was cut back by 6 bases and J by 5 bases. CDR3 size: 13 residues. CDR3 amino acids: CASRGQGIETQYF. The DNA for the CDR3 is TGTGCCAGCAGGGGACAGGGGATTGAGACCCAGTACTTC.

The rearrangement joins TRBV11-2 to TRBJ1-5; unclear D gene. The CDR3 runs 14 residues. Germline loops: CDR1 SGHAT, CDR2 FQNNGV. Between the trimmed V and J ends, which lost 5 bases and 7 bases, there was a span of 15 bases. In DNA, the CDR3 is TGTGCCAGCAGCCAAGAACTTATCCCGCAGCCCCAGCATTTT. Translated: CASSQELIPQPQHF. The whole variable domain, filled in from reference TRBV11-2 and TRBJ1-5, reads EAGVAQSPRYKIIEKRQSVAFWCNPISGHATLYWYQQILGQGPKLLIQFQNNGVVDDSQLPKDRFSAERLKGVDSTLKIQPAKLEDSAVYLCASSQELIPQPQHFGDGTRLSIL.

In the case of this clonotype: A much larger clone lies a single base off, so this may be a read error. CDR3 in DNA: TGTGCCAGCAGTTTTTCTTTGGCGGGAGCAGCAGATACGCAGTATTTT. Its protein is CASSFSLAGAADTQYF. The chain couples TRBV27 to TRBJ2-3; 7 bases line up with TRBD2. The CDR3 extends over 16 amino acids. The V and J ends lost 3 bases and 4 bases, in that order; junction bases with no gene match: 10. The germline CDR1 and CDR2 sequences are MNHEY and SMNVEV (reference sequence).

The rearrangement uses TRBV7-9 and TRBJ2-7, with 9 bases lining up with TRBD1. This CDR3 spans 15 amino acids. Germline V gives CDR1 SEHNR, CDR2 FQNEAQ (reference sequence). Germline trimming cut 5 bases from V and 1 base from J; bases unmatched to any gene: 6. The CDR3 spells CASSPDRGRSYEQYF. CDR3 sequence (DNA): TGTGCCAGCAGCCCGGACAGGGGAAGGTCCTACGAGCAGTACTTC.

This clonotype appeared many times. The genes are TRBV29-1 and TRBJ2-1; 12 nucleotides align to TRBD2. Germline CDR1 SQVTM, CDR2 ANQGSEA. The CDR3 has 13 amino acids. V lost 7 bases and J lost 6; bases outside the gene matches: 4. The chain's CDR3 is CSAEGLAGNEQFF. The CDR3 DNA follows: TGCAGCGCTGAGGGACTAGCGGGCAATGAGCAGTTCTTC.

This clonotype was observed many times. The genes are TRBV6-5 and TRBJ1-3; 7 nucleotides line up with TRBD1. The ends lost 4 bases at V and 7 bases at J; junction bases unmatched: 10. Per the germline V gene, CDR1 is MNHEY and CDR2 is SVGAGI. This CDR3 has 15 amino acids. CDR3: CASSSYGTVINTIYF. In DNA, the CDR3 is TGTGCCAGCAGTTCCTACGGGACAGTCATCAACACCATATATTTT.

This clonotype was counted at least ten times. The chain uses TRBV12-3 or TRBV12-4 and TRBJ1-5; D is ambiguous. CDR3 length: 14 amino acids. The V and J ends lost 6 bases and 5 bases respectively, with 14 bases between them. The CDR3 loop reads CASSDLSPHQPQHF. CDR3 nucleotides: TGTGCCAGCAGCGACCTTTCCCCGCATCAGCCCCAGCATTTT.

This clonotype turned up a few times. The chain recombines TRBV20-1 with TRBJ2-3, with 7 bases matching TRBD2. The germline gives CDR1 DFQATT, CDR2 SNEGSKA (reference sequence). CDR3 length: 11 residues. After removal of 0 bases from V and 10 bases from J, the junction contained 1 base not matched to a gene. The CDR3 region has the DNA TGCAGTGCTAGAGATGCGGGGGCGCAGTATTTT. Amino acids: CSARDAGAQYF.

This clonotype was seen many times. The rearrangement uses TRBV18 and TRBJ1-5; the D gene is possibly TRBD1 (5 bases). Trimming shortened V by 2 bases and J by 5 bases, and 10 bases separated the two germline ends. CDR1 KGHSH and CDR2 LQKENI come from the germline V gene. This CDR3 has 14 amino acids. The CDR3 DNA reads TGTGCCAGCTCACCAAATCCCAGGGATCAGCCCCAGCATTTT. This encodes CASSPNPRDQPQHF.

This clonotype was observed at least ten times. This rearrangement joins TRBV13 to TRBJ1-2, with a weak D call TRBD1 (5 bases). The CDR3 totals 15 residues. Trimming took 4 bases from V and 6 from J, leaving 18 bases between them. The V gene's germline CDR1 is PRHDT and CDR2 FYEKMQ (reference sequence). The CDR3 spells CASSSAGTGDDGYTF. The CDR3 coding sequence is TGTGCCAGCAGCTCCGCCGGGACCGGAGACGATGGCTACACCTTC.

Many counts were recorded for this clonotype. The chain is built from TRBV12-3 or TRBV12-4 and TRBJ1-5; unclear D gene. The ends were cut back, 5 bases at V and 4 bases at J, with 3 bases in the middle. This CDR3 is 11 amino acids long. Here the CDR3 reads CASSRNQPQHF. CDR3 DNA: TGTGCCAGCAGTAGAAATCAGCCCCAGCATTTT.

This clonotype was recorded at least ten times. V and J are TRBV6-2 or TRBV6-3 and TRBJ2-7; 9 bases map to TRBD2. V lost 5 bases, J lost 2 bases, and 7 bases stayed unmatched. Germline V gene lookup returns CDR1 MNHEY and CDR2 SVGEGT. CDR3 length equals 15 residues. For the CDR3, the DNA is TGTGCCAGCAGTCCCCTAGCGGGGTTGGCCTACGAGCAGTACTTC. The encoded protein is CASSPLAGLAYEQYF.

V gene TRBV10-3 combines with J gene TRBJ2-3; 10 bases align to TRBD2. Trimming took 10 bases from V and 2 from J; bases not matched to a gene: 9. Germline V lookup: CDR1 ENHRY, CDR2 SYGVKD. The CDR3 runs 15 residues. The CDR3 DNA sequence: TGTGCCACAAGACCGCTAGCGGGGGACACAGATACGCAGTATTTT. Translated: CATRPLAGDTDTQYF.

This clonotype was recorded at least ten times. Here the CDR3 reads CASSRTTVGPTF. CDR3 DNA: TGTGCCAGCAGTCGGACAACGGTCGGTCCCACCTTC. The chain carries TRBV3-1 and TRBJ1-2; weak D call: TRBD1 (5 bases). The V and J ends lost 6 bases and 13 bases respectively, with 18 bases between them. The germline CDR1 and CDR2 sequences are LGHDT and YNNKEL (reference sequence). This CDR3 has 12 residues.

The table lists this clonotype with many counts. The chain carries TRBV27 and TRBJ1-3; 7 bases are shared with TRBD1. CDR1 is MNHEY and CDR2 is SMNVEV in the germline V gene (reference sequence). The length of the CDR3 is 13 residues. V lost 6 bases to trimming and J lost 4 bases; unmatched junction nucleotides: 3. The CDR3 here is CASRAGQGNTIYF. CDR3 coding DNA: TGTGCCAGCAGGGCGGGACAGGGAAACACCATATATTTT.

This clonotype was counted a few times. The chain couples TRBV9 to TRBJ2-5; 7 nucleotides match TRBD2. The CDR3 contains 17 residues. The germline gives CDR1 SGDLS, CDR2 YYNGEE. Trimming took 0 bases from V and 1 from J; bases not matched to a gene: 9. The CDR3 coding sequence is TGTGCCAGCAGCGTAGACGGGGAGGGAGGTTTCCAAGAGACCCAGTACTTC. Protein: CASSVDGEGGFQETQYF.

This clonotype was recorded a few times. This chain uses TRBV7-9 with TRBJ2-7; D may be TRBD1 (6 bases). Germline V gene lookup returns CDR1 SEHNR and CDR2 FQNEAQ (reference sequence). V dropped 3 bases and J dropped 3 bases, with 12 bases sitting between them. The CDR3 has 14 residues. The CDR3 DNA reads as TGTGCCAGCAGCTTCGGTCAGGGGTACTACGAGCAGTACGTC. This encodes CASSFGQGYYEQYV.

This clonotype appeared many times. The CDR3 DNA reads TGTGCCAGCAGTTCAGGGGCCGGGGTCTCCTACAATGAGCAGTTCTTC. This encodes CASSSGAGVSYNEQFF. The chain is built from TRBV28 and TRBJ2-1; possibly TRBD1 for D (6 bases). CDR3 length: 16 amino acids. V was cut by 4 bases and J by 0 bases, with 13 bases left in between. CDR1 is MDHEN and CDR2 is SYDVKM in the germline V gene.

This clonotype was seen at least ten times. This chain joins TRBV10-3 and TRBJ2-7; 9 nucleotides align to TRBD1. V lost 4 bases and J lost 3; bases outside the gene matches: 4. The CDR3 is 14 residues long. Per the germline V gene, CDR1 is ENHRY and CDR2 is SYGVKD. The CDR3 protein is CAISGQGGDYEQYF. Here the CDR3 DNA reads TGTGCCATCAGTGGACAGGGGGGCGACTACGAGCAGTACTTC.

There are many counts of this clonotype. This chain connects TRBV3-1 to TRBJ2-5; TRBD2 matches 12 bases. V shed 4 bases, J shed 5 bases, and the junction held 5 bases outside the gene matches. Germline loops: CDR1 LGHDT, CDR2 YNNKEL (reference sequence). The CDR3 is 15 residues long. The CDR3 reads CASSPLAGGVETQYF. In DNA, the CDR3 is TGTGCCAGCAGCCCCCTAGCGGGAGGGGTGGAGACCCAGTACTTC.

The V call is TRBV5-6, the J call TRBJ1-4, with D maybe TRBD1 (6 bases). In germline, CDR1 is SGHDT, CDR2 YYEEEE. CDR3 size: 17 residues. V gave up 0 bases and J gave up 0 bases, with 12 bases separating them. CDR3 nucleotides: TGTGCCAGCAGCTTGGACAGGGCCCTTTCAACTAATGAAAAACTGTTTTTT. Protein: CASSLDRALSTNEKLFF.

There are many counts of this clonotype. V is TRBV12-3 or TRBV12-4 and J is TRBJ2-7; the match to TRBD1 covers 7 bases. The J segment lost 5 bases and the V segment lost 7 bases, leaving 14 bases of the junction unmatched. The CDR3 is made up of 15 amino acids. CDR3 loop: CASNWVGTADNEQYF. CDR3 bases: TGTGCCAGCAATTGGGTAGGGACAGCTGACAACGAGCAGTACTTC.

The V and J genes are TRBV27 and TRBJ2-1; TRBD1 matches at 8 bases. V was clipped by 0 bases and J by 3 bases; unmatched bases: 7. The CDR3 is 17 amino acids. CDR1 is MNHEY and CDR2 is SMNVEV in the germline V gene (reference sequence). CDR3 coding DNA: TGTGCCAGCAGTTTATCCGCGGACAGGGCTAACTACAATGAGCAGTTCTTC. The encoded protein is CASSLSADRANYNEQFF.

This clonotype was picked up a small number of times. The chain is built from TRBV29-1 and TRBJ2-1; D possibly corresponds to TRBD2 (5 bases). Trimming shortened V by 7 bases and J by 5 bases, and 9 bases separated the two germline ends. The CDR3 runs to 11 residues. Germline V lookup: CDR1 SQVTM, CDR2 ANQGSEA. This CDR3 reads CSAEANNEQFF. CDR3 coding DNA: TGCAGCGCGGAGGCCAACAATGAGCAGTTCTTC.

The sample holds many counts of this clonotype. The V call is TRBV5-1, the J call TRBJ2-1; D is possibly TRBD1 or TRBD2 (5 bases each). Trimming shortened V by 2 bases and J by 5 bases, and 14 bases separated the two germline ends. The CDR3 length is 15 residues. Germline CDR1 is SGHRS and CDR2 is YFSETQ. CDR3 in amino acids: CASSFFGTINNEQFF. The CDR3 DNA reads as TGCGCCAGCAGCTTTTTCGGGACGATCAACAATGAGCAGTTCTTC.

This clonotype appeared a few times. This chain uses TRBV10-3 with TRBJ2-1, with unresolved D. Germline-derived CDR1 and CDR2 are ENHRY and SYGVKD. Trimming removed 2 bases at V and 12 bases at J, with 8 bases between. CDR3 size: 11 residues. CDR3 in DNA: TGTGCCATCAGTGAGGGACCGACGCAGTTCTTC. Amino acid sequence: CAISEGPTQFF.

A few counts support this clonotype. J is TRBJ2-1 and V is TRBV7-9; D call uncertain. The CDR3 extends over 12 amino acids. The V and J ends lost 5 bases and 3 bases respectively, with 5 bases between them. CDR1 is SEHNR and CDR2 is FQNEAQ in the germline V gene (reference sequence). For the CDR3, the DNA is TGTGCCAGCAGCGGGGACTACAATGAGCAGTTCTTC. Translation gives CASSGDYNEQFF.

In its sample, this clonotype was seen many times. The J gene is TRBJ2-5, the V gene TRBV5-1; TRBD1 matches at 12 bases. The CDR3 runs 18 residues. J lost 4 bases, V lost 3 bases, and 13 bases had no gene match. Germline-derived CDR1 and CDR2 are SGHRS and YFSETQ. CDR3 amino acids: CASSSSGTGGLSGETQYF. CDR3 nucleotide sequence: TGCGCCAGCAGCTCCAGCGGGACAGGGGGCCTGAGTGGAGAGACCCAGTACTTC.